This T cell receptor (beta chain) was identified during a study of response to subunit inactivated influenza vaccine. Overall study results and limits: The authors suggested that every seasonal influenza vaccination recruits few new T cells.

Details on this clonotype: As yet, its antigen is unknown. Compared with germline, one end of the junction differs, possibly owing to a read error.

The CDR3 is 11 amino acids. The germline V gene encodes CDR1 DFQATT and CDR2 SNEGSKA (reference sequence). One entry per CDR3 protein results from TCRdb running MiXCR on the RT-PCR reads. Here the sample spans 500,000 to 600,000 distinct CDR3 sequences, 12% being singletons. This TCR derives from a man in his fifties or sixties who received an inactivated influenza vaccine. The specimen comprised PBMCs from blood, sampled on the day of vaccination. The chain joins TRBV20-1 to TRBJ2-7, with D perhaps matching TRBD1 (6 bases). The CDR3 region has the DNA TGCAGCGATCCGATCAGGGACATCGGGGACTTC. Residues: CSDPIRDIGDF.